Below are 18 T cell receptor beta chains sequenced from a single sample in a study of blood T cells in healthy people across ages. Using a J-beta primer mix together with a sample-barcoded 5' primer, a second PCR was run for about 6 to 11 cycles. TCRdb independently ran MiXCR on the 5' RACE reads; one entry per CDR3 protein. This sample carries about 830,000 distinct CDR3 sequences, about three fifths of them seen once, and the ten largest clones take 20% to 25%. Material: blood. The receptors were gathered from a man aged 25 to 40 in good health.

The rearrangement uses TRBV9 and TRBJ2-1, with 10 bases matching TRBD2. J lost 9 bases, V lost 0 bases, and 9 bases had no gene match. CDR1 and CDR2 from the germline V gene are SGDLS and YYNGEE. This CDR3 is built from 16 residues. The CDR3 protein is CASSVVGAGGGGEQFF. The CDR3 DNA is TGTGCCAGCAGCGTAGTGGGAGCGGGAGGGGGAGGTGAGCAGTTCTTC.

The V gene is TRBV6-1, the J gene TRBJ2-3, with 7 bases fitting TRBD2. The V gene's germline CDR1 is MNHNS and CDR2 SASEGT. V lost 6 bases, J lost 4 bases, and 13 bases stayed unmatched. This CDR3 has 16 amino acids. Written as DNA, the CDR3 is TGTGCCAGCAGGCAACCTAATAGCGGGTTCTCAGATACGCAGTATTTT. Residues: CASRQPNSGFSDTQYF.

V gene TRBV10-2 combines with J gene TRBJ2-3; 10 nucleotides line up with TRBD2. CDR3 length: 16 residues. Germline loops: CDR1 WSHSY, CDR2 SAAADI. V lost 8 bases, J lost 2 bases, and 10 bases stayed unmatched. The CDR3 coding sequence is TGCGCCAGCCACGGCGCTAGCGGGGGATTCACAGATACGCAGTATTTT. This encodes CASHGASGGFTDTQYF.

The chain has TRBV6-6 and TRBJ2-3; unclear D gene. Germline lookup yields CDR1 MNHNY and CDR2 SVGAGI (reference sequence). The CDR3 covers 12 residues. Trimming took off 6 bases at V and 4 bases at J, with 8 bases between the two ends. CDR3 nucleotide sequence: TGTGCCAGCAGCTACACTCCAGATACGCAGTATTTT. It specifies CASSYTPDTQYF.

The chain recombines TRBV6-2 or TRBV6-3 with TRBJ2-7; the match to TRBD2 covers 8 bases. The CDR3 is 14 residues long. The germline V gene has CDR1 MNHEY and CDR2 SVGEGT. Trimming took 4 bases from V and 10 from J; bases not matched to a gene: 12. The CDR3 coding sequence is TGTGCCAGCAGTTGCGGAGCGGGAGTGGGAACCCAGTACTTC. The encoded protein is CASSCGAGVGTQYF.

The chain combines TRBV28 with TRBJ2-4; D is unresolved. The ends were cut back, 4 bases at V and 5 bases at J, with 18 bases in the middle. Germline V gene data show CDR1 as MDHEN and CDR2 as SYDVKM. This CDR3 spans 16 amino acids. CDR3: CASSSPHEGFQNIQYF. DNA for the CDR3: TGTGCCAGCAGTTCTCCCCATGAAGGGTTTCAAAACATTCAGTACTTC.

Remarks on this clonotype: One junction end does not reproduce the germline sequence, and a read error may be involved. This chain joins TRBV11-2 and TRBJ1-2, with D uncertain. Germline V gene data show CDR1 as SGHAT and CDR2 as FQNNGV. CDR3 size: 14 residues. The CDR3 here is CASSTGDTNYGYTF. In nucleotides, the CDR3 is TGTGCCAGCAGCACCGGGGATACTAATTATGGCTACACCTTC.

This chain connects TRBV3-1 to TRBJ2-1; 11 bases line up with TRBD1. The CDR3 consists of 18 residues. The V and J ends lost 1 base and 7 bases, in that order; junction bases with no gene match: 12. Germline CDR1 is LGHDT and CDR2 is YNNKEL (reference sequence). The CDR3 spells CASSQGGFRDRGRNEQFF. The CDR3 DNA follows: TGTGCCAGCAGCCAAGGGGGATTCCGGGACAGGGGGAGGAATGAGCAGTTCTTC.

This chain uses TRBV5-1 with TRBJ2-7; 9 bases fit TRBD1. J lost 6 bases, V lost 4 bases, and 8 bases had no gene match. The CDR3 covers 14 residues. CDR1 and CDR2 from the germline V gene are SGHRS and YFSETQ. CDR3 in DNA: TGCGCCAGCAGCCCCGGGACAGGGTTGTTCGAGCAGTACTTC. Its protein product is CASSPGTGLFEQYF.

The V call is TRBV7-2, the J call TRBJ2-3; no firm D call. Germline V gene lookup returns CDR1 SGHTA and CDR2 FQGNSA. The CDR3 has 15 amino acids. V lost 0 bases to trimming and J lost 4 bases, with 11 bases between them. The CDR3 sequence is CASSLAADRPDTQYF. CDR3 in DNA: TGTGCCAGCAGCTTAGCGGCAGACCGACCAGATACGCAGTATTTT.

The V gene is TRBV25-1, the J gene TRBJ2-5; TRBD2 matches 14 bases. CDR3 length: 15 amino acids. J lost 4 bases, V lost 3 bases, and 1 base had no gene match. Germline V gives CDR1 MGHDK, CDR2 SYGVNS. This CDR3 is CASSEGLAGVETQYF. In nucleotides, the CDR3 is TGTGCCAGCAGTGAGGGACTAGCGGGGGTAGAGACCCAGTACTTC. Combining the CDR3 with reference TRBV25-1 and TRBJ2-5 gives the whole variable domain EADIYQTPRYLVIGTGKKITLECSQTMGHDKMYWYQQDPGMELHLIHYSYGVNSTEKGDLSSESTVSRIRTEHFPLTLESARPSHTSQYLCASSEGLAGVETQYFGPGTRLLVL.

This clonotype has a handful of counts. This chain connects TRBV12-3 or TRBV12-4 to TRBJ2-1; tentatively, D is TRBD2 (5 bases). The V gene lost 5 bases and the J gene lost 6 bases, with 17 bases spanning the gap. The CDR3 runs to 15 residues. The CDR3 sequence: CASSPQPADFNEQFF. CDR3 sequence (DNA): TGTGCCAGCAGTCCCCAACCCGCGGACTTCAATGAGCAGTTCTTC.

The rearrangement uses TRBV6-2 or TRBV6-3 and TRBJ2-2; 10 bases map to TRBD1. Germline assignment: CDR1 MNHEY and CDR2 SVGEGT. Losses at the gene ends were 4 bases for V and 0 bases for J; bases not matched to a gene: 8. The CDR3 is 18 residues long. For the CDR3, the DNA is TGTGCCAGCAGTTTTCTACTGACAGGGGGCCCGAACACCGGGGAGCTGTTTTTT. The encoded protein is CASSFLLTGGPNTGELFF.

V usage is TRBV6-5 and J usage is TRBJ1-5, with D unclear. V shed 5 bases and J shed 7 bases, with 15 bases lying between them. CDR3 length equals 14 residues. The V gene's germline CDR1 is MNHEY and CDR2 SVGAGI. The CDR3 region is CASSAIEAGQPQHF. The CDR3 nucleotides read TGTGCCAGCAGTGCCATTGAGGCTGGGCAGCCCCAGCATTTT.

The chain recombines TRBV29-1 with TRBJ1-1; D remains unclear. The CDR3 consists of 13 residues. Germline CDR1 is SQVTM and CDR2 is ANQGSEA. V lost 3 bases and J 0 bases, leaving 8 bases between the germline ends. CDR3 in DNA: TGCAGCGTTGAGCGGCTAATGAACACTGAAGCTTTCTTT. Translating gives CSVERLMNTEAFF.

This clonotype was counted a few times. J is TRBJ1-2 and V is TRBV6-1; D is undetermined. CDR1 is MNHNS, CDR2 SASEGT, per germline. The CDR3 length is 12 residues. V shed 5 bases and J shed 8 bases, with 12 bases lying between them. The CDR3 nucleotides read TGTGCCAGCAGTACCGACAAGGAAGGCTACACCTTC. It specifies CASSTDKEGYTF.

The rearrangement uses TRBV7-2 and TRBJ2-5; the D gene is possibly TRBD2 (6 bases). The CDR3 sequence is 15 residues long. Germline CDR1 SGHTA, CDR2 FQGNSA. The V gene lost 1 base and the J gene lost 3 bases, with 12 bases spanning the gap. The CDR3 DNA is TGTGCCAGCAGCTTAGGCGGGATAGTAGAAGAGACCCAGTACTTC. It translates to CASSLGGIVEETQYF.

The V and J genes are TRBV5-5 and TRBJ1-5, with D uncertain. The CDR3 extends over 12 amino acids. The V gene lost 4 bases and the J gene lost 5 bases, with 7 bases spanning the gap. The V gene's germline CDR1 is SGHKS and CDR2 YYEKEE (reference sequence). The CDR3, as DNA: TGTGCCAGCAGCGCCTGGGATCAGCCCCAGCATTTT. Translated: CASSAWDQPQHF.